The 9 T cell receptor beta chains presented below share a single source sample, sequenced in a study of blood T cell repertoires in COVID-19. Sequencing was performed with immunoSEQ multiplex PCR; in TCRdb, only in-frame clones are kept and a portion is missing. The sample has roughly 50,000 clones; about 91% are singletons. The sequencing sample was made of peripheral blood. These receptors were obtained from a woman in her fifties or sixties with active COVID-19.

CDR3 loop: CASSMGLAGYTGELFF. The CDR3 DNA sequence: TGTGCCAGTAGTATGGGACTAGCGGGGTACACCGGGGAGCTGTTTTTT. The rearrangement joins TRBV19 to TRBJ2-2, with 13 bases identical to TRBD2. The CDR3 runs to 16 residues. Trimming took 3 bases from V and 3 from J; bases not matched to a gene: 1. Germline assignment: CDR1 LNHDA and CDR2 SQIVND (reference sequence).

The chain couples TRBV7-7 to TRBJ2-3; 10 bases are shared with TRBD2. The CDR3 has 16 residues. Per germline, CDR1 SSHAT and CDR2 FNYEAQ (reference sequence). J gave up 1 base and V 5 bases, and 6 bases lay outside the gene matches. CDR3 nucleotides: TGTGCCAGCAGCCCCAGCGGGGGGGCTGGCACAGATACGCAGTATTTT. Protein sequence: CASSPSGGAGTDTQYF. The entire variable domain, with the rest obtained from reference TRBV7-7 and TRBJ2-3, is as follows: GAGVSQSPRYKVTKRGQDVTLRCDPISSHATLYWYQQALGQGPEFLTYFNYEAQPDKSGLPSDRFSAERPEGSISTLTIQRTEQRDSAMYRCASSPSGGAGTDTQYFGPGTRLTVL.

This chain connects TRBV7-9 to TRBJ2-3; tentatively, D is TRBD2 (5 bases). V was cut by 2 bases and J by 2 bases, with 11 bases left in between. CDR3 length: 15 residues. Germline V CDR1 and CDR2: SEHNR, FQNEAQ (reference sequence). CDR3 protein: CASSLRTGSTDTQYF. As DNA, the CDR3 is TGTGCCAGCAGCTTACGGACGGGGTCCACAGATACGCAGTATTTT.

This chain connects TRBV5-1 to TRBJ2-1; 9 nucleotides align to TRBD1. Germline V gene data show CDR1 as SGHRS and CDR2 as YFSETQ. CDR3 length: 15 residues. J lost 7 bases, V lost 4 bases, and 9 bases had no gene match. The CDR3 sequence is CASSPGGTGKNEQFF. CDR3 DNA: TGCGCCAGCAGCCCGGGTGGGACAGGGAAGAATGAGCAGTTCTTC.

The CDR3 reads CASGGLRSSYGYTF. In DNA form, the CDR3 reads TGTGCCAGCGGGGGCCTTAGGTCGAGCTATGGCTACACCTTC. The chain uses TRBV6-5 and TRBJ1-2; tentative D call: TRBD1 (6 bases). This CDR3 spans 14 amino acids. Germline V gives CDR1 MNHEY, CDR2 SVGAGI. Trimming left V 8 bases short and J 4 bases short, with 17 bases between.

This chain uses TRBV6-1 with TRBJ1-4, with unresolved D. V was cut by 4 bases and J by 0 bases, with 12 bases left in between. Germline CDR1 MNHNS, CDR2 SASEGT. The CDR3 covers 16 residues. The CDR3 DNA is TGTGCCAGCAGTGCCCACCGATCTACAACTAATGAAAAACTGTTTTTT. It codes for CASSAHRSTTNEKLFF.

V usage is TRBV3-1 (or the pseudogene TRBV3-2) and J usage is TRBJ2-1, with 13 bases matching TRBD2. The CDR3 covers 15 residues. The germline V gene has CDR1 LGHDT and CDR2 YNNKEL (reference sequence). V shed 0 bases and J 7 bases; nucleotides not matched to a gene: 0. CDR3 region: CASSQELAGGNEQFF. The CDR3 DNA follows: TGTGCCAGCAGCCAAGAACTAGCGGGGGGGAATGAGCAGTTCTTC.

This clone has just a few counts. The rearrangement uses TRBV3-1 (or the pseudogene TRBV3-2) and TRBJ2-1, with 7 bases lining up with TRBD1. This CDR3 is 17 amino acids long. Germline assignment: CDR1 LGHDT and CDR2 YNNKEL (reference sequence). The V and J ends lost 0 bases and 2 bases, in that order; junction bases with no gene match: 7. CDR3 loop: CASSQDGSRGPYNEQFF. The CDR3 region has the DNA TGTGCCAGCAGCCAAGACGGGTCGAGGGGGCCCTACAATGAGCAGTTCTTC.

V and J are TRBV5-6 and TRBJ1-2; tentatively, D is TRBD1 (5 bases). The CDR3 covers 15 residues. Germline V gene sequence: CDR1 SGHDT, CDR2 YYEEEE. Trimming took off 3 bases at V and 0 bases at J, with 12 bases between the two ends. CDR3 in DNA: TGTGCCAGCAGCTCAACCCTGACAGCTAACTATGGCTACACCTTC. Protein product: CASSSTLTANYGYTF.